The clone carrying this T cell receptor (beta chain) was seen only once. Its antigen is not identified. There are 13 residues in the CDR3. V was trimmed by 4 bases and J by 4 bases, leaving 9 bases between them. The germline gives CDR1 SGHTA, CDR2 FQGTGA. These data originate in a study of PD-1 blockade in classical Hodgkin lymphoma. Study overall: Nivolumab was given intravenously to patients at 3 mg/kg every 2 weeks.

Each of the patients experienced relapse following autologous stem cell transplantation, and their brentuximab vedotin exposure differed. Best response was recorded as complete response, partial response or progressive disease. This table comes from immunoSEQ multiplex PCR, and its TCRdb copy is limited to in-frame clones, with some not included. The sample lists more than 90,000 clones, 81% occurring once. Study findings and constraints: For complete responders, baseline diversity was comparable to that of newly diagnosed patients. Excluded were patients who started nivolumab under 1 year after ASCT, a group that had lower diversity.

This receptor was obtained from a human donor with classical Hodgkin lymphoma. The V call is TRBV7-3, the J call TRBJ2-3; D is ambiguous. The sample consisted of peripheral blood mononuclear cells (PBMCs), taken before the second cycle of nivolumab. CDR3 residues: CASSSGVADTQYF. In DNA, the CDR3 is TGTGCCAGCAGCTCCGGAGTGGCAGATACGCAGTATTTT.